This passage covers 23 T cell receptor beta chains from one sample sequenced in a study of CD8 T cells in ankylosing spondylitis. Notes on the study in general: For ankylosing spondylitis blood, a TCR beta motif of under ten highly homologous variants appeared characteristic.

These TCRs are of unknown antigen specificity. Via MiXCR, TCRdb re-called the 5' RACE reads, giving one row per CDR3 protein. The repertoire holds hundreds of thousands of distinct CDR3 sequences, with approximately 17% as singletons. The source material was blood, either unsorted or a sorted T cell fraction (not recorded which). These TCRs come from a male donor with ankylosing spondylitis.

This CDR3 is CASRGPGLNNQPQHF. In DNA, the CDR3 is TGTGCCAGCAGAGGCCCTGGACTCAACAATCAGCCCCAGCATTTT. V usage is TRBV27 and J usage is TRBJ1-5; D ambiguous. Germline V gene sequence: CDR1 MNHEY, CDR2 SMNVEV (reference sequence). The CDR3 spans 15 residues. V dropped 6 bases and J dropped 3 bases, with 15 bases sitting between them.

This clonotype was seen more than once but under ten times. V is TRBV12-3 or TRBV12-4 and J is TRBJ2-5; TRBD1 aligns across 7 bases. The CDR3 has 15 residues. The ends lost 1 base at V and 4 bases at J; junction bases unmatched: 6. CDR3 coding DNA: TGTGCCAGCAGTTTAGGACAGGGAAGAAGAGAGACCCAGTACTTC. It specifies CASSLGQGRRETQYF.

This rearrangement joins TRBV20-1 to TRBJ2-7; D gene ambiguous. The CDR3 consists of 13 residues. Germline V gene sequence: CDR1 DFQATT, CDR2 SNEGSKA (reference sequence). V dropped 5 bases and J dropped 3 bases, with 14 bases sitting between them. The CDR3 DNA is TGCAGTGCTGGATCCCCGGTCGGCTACGAGCAGTACTTC. Translation: CSAGSPVGYEQYF.

This clonotype was observed a few times. This chain joins TRBV7-3 and TRBJ2-7; 7 bases align to TRBD1. The junction had 6 bases not matched to a gene; V was cut back by 4 bases and J by 6 bases. The CDR3 has 13 residues. Looked up from germline, CDR1 is SGHTA and CDR2 is FQGTGA. CDR3 bases: TGTGCCAGCAGCTACCAGACAGGGAGCGAGCAGTACTTC. This translates into CASSYQTGSEQYF.

The table lists this clonotype with a few counts. The chain couples TRBV20-1 to TRBJ1-2; no clear D. Per the germline V gene, CDR1 is DFQATT and CDR2 is SNEGSKA (reference sequence). The length of the CDR3 is 11 residues. V was shortened by 5 bases and J by 7 bases, with 11 bases between the two germline ends. As DNA, the CDR3 is TGCAGTGCTCCAAGGATAGGTGGCTACACCTTC. It is translated as CSAPRIGGYTF.

This clonotype turned up a few times. This chain connects TRBV6-1 to TRBJ2-4; TRBD2 matches at 8 bases. This CDR3 is built from 16 residues. V shed 6 bases and J 1 base; nucleotides not matched to a gene: 8. Looked up from germline, CDR1 is MNHNS and CDR2 is SASEGT. The CDR3 is CASSPPGGRAKNIQYF. The CDR3 DNA reads as TGTGCCAGCAGCCCCCCGGGGGGGAGGGCCAAAAACATTCAGTACTTC.

The chain carries TRBV7-3 and TRBJ1-1; TRBD1 agrees at 7 bases. Germline values: CDR1 SGHTA, CDR2 FQGTGA. The CDR3 has 14 residues. Germline trimming cut 5 bases from V and 8 bases from J; bases unmatched to any gene: 11. CDR3 coding DNA: TGTGCCAGCAGCCTGACAGGGATGTCGTCGGAAGCTTTCTTT. Amino acid sequence: CASSLTGMSSEAFF.

This clonotype has more than one count but fewer than ten. The gene calls are TRBV20-1 and TRBJ2-1, with 8 nucleotides matching TRBD2. Per germline, CDR1 DFQATT and CDR2 SNEGSKA (reference sequence). The J segment lost 3 bases and the V segment lost 3 bases, leaving 4 bases of the junction unmatched. The CDR3 sequence is 14 residues long. CDR3 region: CSASYSGVYNEQFF. The CDR3 region has the DNA TGCAGTGCTAGCTATAGCGGGGTCTACAATGAGCAGTTCTTC.

The chain recombines TRBV20-1 with TRBJ2-7, with 10 nucleotides matching TRBD2. Unmatched junction bases numbered 13, after V lost 3 bases and J lost 2 bases. The CDR3 is 17 amino acids. The germline gives CDR1 DFQATT, CDR2 SNEGSKA (reference sequence). In nucleotides, the CDR3 is TGCAGTGCTAGTAGGACCCCGATACTAGCGGGGACCTACGAGCAGTACTTC. Translated, it gives CSASRTPILAGTYEQYF.

This chain joins TRBV18 and TRBJ2-7, with 12 bases identical to TRBD2. This CDR3 has 18 residues. Trimming cost V 1 base and J 4 bases; bases outside gene matches: 11. Germline V gene lookup returns CDR1 KGHSH and CDR2 LQKENI. The CDR3 reads CASSPHVTSGGPLYEQYF. The CDR3 bases are TGTGCCAGCTCACCACACGTGACTAGCGGGGGCCCACTATACGAGCAGTACTTC. Full variable domain (remainder filled in from reference TRBV18 and TRBJ2-7): NAGVMQNPRHLVRRRGQEARLRCSPMKGHSHVYWYRQLPEEGLKFMVYLQKENIIDESGMPKERFSAEFPKEGPSILRIQQVVRGDSAAYFCASSPHVTSGGPLYEQYFGPGTRLTVT.

The rearrangement uses TRBV5-4 and TRBJ2-5, with D unclear. Germline lookup yields CDR1 SGHNT and CDR2 YYREEE (reference sequence). The V and J ends lost 7 bases and 2 bases respectively, with 15 bases between them. This CDR3 is built from 14 residues. The CDR3 DNA sequence: TGTGCCAGCGGCAGAGGTGGGTGGCAAGAGACCCAGTACTTC. It translates to CASGRGGWQETQYF.

V gene TRBV2 combines with J gene TRBJ2-7, with TRBD1 matching over 8 bases. CDR3 size: 14 residues. Trimming cost V 6 bases and J 0 bases; bases outside gene matches: 4. CDR1 and CDR2 (germline): SNHLY, FYNNEI. CDR3 protein: CASRPGQASYEQYF. The CDR3 DNA follows: TGTGCCAGCAGACCGGGACAGGCCTCCTACGAGCAGTACTTC.

This clonotype turned up a few times. This chain uses TRBV5-1 with TRBJ1-1; 9 bases are a match to TRBD1. CDR1 SGHRS and CDR2 YFSETQ come from the germline V gene. V was pared by 0 bases and J by 4 bases, with 4 bases of the junction left unmatched. The CDR3 length is 15 residues. In nucleotides, the CDR3 is TGCGCCAGCAGCTTGGGGGGACAGGGCGGCACTGAAGCTTTCTTT. Amino acid sequence: CASSLGGQGGTEAFF.

This clonotype was observed a few times. V is TRBV5-1 and J is TRBJ2-5; TRBD1 matches at 7 bases. This CDR3 region has 16 residues. Germline V lookup: CDR1 SGHRS, CDR2 YFSETQ. V shed 5 bases, J shed 2 bases, and the junction held 12 bases outside the gene matches. For the CDR3, the DNA is TGCGCCAGCAGGAGGACAGGCGCCCGTGCACAAGAGACCCAGTACTTC. This codes for CASRRTGARAQETQYF.

V is TRBV18 and J is TRBJ2-1; TRBD1 is a possible D gene (6 bases). Deletions cut 5 bases from V and 2 bases from J, with 10 bases between. The CDR3 has 14 amino acids. Germline assignment: CDR1 KGHSH and CDR2 LQKENI. The CDR3 sequence: CASSADRTYNEQFF. As DNA, the CDR3 is TGTGCCAGCTCAGCCGACAGGACCTACAATGAGCAGTTCTTC.

This clonotype showed up just a few times. V usage is TRBV12-3 or TRBV12-4 and J usage is TRBJ2-2, with TRBD2 matching 10 bases. Trimming cost V 7 bases and J 3 bases; bases outside gene matches: 5. This CDR3 comprises 15 residues. This chain's CDR3 is CASTRGLADTGELFF. For the CDR3, the DNA is TGTGCCAGCACTCGTGGACTAGCGGACACCGGGGAGCTGTTTTTT.

The V and J genes are TRBV20-1 and TRBJ2-7; tentative D call: TRBD1 (7 bases). Germline V gene data show CDR1 as DFQATT and CDR2 as SNEGSKA (reference sequence). V was trimmed by 1 base and J by 7 bases, leaving 17 bases between them. The CDR3 length is 14 residues. CDR3 region: CSARVAGGFREQYF. The CDR3 DNA follows: TGCAGTGCTAGAGTGGCAGGGGGGTTCCGAGAGCAGTACTTC.

The chain carries TRBV6-5 and TRBJ2-1, with D possibly being TRBD2 (5 bases). The V end lost 3 bases, the J end lost 0 bases, and 18 bases lay between the germline ends. The CDR3 has 18 residues. CDR1 and CDR2 (germline): MNHEY, SVGAGI. Written as DNA, the CDR3 is TGTGCCAGCAGTTATGCCGGGGTCGGAAGCAGCTCCTACAATGAGCAGTTCTTC. It translates to CASSYAGVGSSSYNEQFF.

This clonotype was found many times. J is TRBJ2-5 and V is TRBV5-1; 8 positions agree with TRBD2. V was clipped by 2 bases and J by 2 bases; unmatched bases: 8. The CDR3 is made up of 16 amino acids. Germline assignment: CDR1 SGHRS and CDR2 YFSETQ. This chain's CDR3 is CASSFNSLAAQETQYF. CDR3 nucleotide sequence: TGCGCCAGCAGCTTCAACTCACTAGCGGCACAAGAGACCCAGTACTTC.

J is TRBJ1-3 and V is TRBV12-5; D perhaps matches TRBD1 (6 bases). The CDR3 spans 17 residues. CDR1 LGHNT and CDR2 FRNRAP come from the germline V gene. V dropped 2 bases and J dropped 0 bases, with 14 bases sitting between them. The CDR3 protein is CASGLSTGTHSGNTIYF. DNA of the CDR3: TGTGCTAGTGGTTTGTCTACAGGGACCCACTCTGGAAACACCATATATTTT.

The CDR3 DNA reads TGTGCCAGCAGTTTGATGGAACCGACCGGGGAGCTGTTTTTT. Protein: CASSLMEPTGELFF. The rearrangement joins TRBV27 to TRBJ2-2; unclear D gene. From germline, CDR1 is MNHEY and CDR2 SMNVEV (reference sequence). The germline V and J ends were trimmed by 3 bases and 5 bases, with 10 bases remaining between them. This CDR3 has 14 residues.

J is TRBJ2-5 and V is TRBV20-1; 12 bases fit TRBD2. The CDR3 spans 14 residues. CDR1 is DFQATT and CDR2 is SNEGSKA in the germline V gene (reference sequence). V lost 5 bases and J lost 2; bases outside the gene matches: 3. The CDR3 loop is CSAYLAGGQETQYF. The DNA of the CDR3 is TGCAGTGCTTACCTAGCGGGGGGGCAAGAGACCCAGTACTTC.

The sample holds a few counts of this clonotype. This chain uses TRBV20-1 with TRBJ2-1; D remains ambiguous. The V gene lost 3 bases and the J gene lost 14 bases, with 20 bases spanning the gap. In germline, CDR1 is DFQATT, CDR2 SNEGSKA (reference sequence). This CDR3 comprises 13 residues. The CDR3 DNA reads TGCAGTGCTAGCCTGCCAAGCACACCAAGCGAGTTCTTC. Protein: CSASLPSTPSEFF.